The rows below give T cell receptor beta chains drawn from one sample of a study of blood T cell repertoires in COVID-19. TCRdb's copy holds only in-frame clones and misses some; the assay was immunoSEQ multiplex PCR. The repertoire includes 200,000 to 300,000 clones, around 90% of them detected once, and about 0.79% sits in the top ten. The sequenced sample was peripheral blood. Receptor source: a man aged 25-40 years with COVID-19, enrolled during active disease. CDR3s include the opening cysteine and the closing phenylalanine or tryptophan. Fields, in order: V gene, J gene, clone size, D gene, CDR3 protein, CDR3 DNA. A D gene is named only where the DNA matches it firmly. Clone size is given for some rows only: seen once, a few or many times, or a class if the clone is expanded.

>TRBV29-1|TRBJ1-2|-|-
CSVEQGVYTF
TGCAGCGTTGAACAGGGTGTCTACACCTTC
>TRBV28|TRBJ2-7|-|TRBD1
CASSFGYRDSSYEQYF
TGTGCCAGCAGTTTTGGTTATAGGGACAGCTCCTACGAGCAGTACTTC
>TRBV24-1|TRBJ2-6|once|TRBD1
CATSQGAGANVLTF
TGTGCCACCAGTCAGGGGGCTGGGGCCAACGTCCTGACTTTC
>TRBV3-1/TRBV3-2|TRBJ2-5|-|-
CASSQEGTQETQYF
TGTGCCAGCAGCCAAGAGGGCACTCAAGAGACCCAGTACTTC
>TRBV20-1|TRBJ2-5|-|TRBD2
CSASYGTSGGPTQETQYF
TGCAGTGCTAGTTACGGGACTAGCGGGGGGCCCACACAAGAGACCCAGTACTTC
>TRBV4-1|TRBJ2-2|few|-
CASSQSDIGELFF
TGCGCCAGCAGCCAATCAGATATCGGGGAGCTGTTTTTT
>TRBV30|TRBJ2-7|-|-
CAWGALYEQYF
TGTGCCTGGGGAGCCTTATACGAGCAGTACTTC
>TRBV3-1/TRBV3-2|TRBJ2-3|-|-
CASSQAGTDTQYF
TGTGCCAGCAGCCAGGCCGGGACAGATACGCAGTATTTT
>TRBV6-5|TRBJ1-2|-|-
CASSQTGGIGYTF
TGTGCCAGCAGCCAGACAGGCGGAATTGGCTACACCTTC
>TRBV2|TRBJ1-3|-|TRBD1
CASSQQGLVGNTIYF
TGTGCCAGCAGTCAACAGGGGCTAGTAGGAAACACCATATATTTT
>TRBV5-1|TRBJ2-3|-|-
CASGLGPTSTDTQYF
TGCGCCAGCGGTCTTGGGCCTACCAGCACAGATACGCAGTATTTT
>TRBV7-6|TRBJ2-6|-|-
CASSSRGSGANVLTF
TGTGCCAGCAGCTCCAGGGGATCAGGGGCCAACGTCCTGACTTTC
>TRBV13|TRBJ2-3|-|TRBD2
CASRHGLARTDTQYF
TGTGCCAGCAGACACGGACTAGCGCGCACAGATACGCAGTATTTT
>TRBV6-5|TRBJ1-2|-|TRBD1
CASRPTGAYGYTF
TGTGCCAGCAGACCAACAGGGGCCTATGGCTACACCTTC
>TRBV6-5|TRBJ1-2|-|-
CASSFGGLGYGYTF
TGTGCCAGCAGTTTTGGGGGCTTAGGGTATGGCTACACCTTC
>TRBV29-1|TRBJ2-1|-|-
CSVEETAFSYNEQFF
TGCAGCGTTGAAGAGACAGCTTTCTCCTACAATGAGCAGTTCTTC
>TRBV5-1|TRBJ2-5|-|-
CASSSLLVRLGKETQYF
TGCGCCAGCAGCTCCCTTCTCGTACGACTAGGCAAAGAGACCCAGTACTTC
>TRBV29-1|TRBJ1-3|-|-
CSVEVLGNTIYF
TGCAGCGTTGAAGTTCTGGGAAACACCATATATTTT
>TRBV11-3|TRBJ1-1|once|-
CASSLEAGTEAFF
TGTGCCAGCAGCTTGGAGGCCGGGACTGAAGCTTTCTTT
>TRBV10-3|TRBJ1-1|-|-
CAISDPPGRGAFF
TGTGCCATCAGTGACCCCCCAGGGAGGGGCGCTTTCTTT
>TRBV7-9|TRBJ1-6|once|-
CASSLVASSGRNSPLHF
TGTGCCAGCAGCTTAGTTGCCAGCTCGGGGAGGAATTCACCCCTCCACTTT
>TRBV6-5|TRBJ1-2|-|TRBD1
CASSLGQAYGYTF
TGTGCCAGCAGCCTGGGACAGGCGTATGGCTACACCTTC
>TRBV7-9|TRBJ2-7|-|TRBD2
CASSFGTSGDEQYF
TGTGCCAGCAGCTTCGGGACTAGCGGGGACGAGCAGTACTTC
>TRBV3-1/TRBV3-2|TRBJ1-2|-|-
CASSHRGPEGYTF
TGTGCCAGCAGCCACAGGGGCCCTGAGGGCTACACCTTC
>TRBV6-5|TRBJ1-3|-|TRBD1
CASSWTGGTGNTIYF
TGTGCCAGCAGTTGGACAGGGGGAACTGGAAACACCATATATTTT
>TRBV7-3|TRBJ2-3|once|TRBD1
CASSSGTGSSTDTQYF
TGTGCCAGCAGCTCTGGGACAGGTTCTAGCACAGATACGCAGTATTTT
>TRBV18|TRBJ2-5|-|TRBD1
CASSPPGQGRETQYF
TGTGCCAGCTCACCACCGGGACAGGGACGAGAGACCCAGTACTTC
>TRBV6-5|TRBJ2-5|-|-
CASSWQLGAQETQYF
TGTGCCAGCAGTTGGCAATTAGGGGCGCAAGAGACCCAGTACTTC
>TRBV19|TRBJ1-1|-|TRBD1
CASSTGQGRAWNTEAFF
TGTGCCAGTAGTACCGGACAGGGGCGAGCTTGGAACACTGAAGCTTTCTTT
>TRBV5-4|TRBJ2-3|-|TRBD2
CASSFGGGATDTQYF
TGTGCCAGCAGCTTTGGCGGGGGGGCCACAGATACGCAGTATTTT
>TRBV7-3|TRBJ2-2|-|-
CASSLNGVNTGELFF
TGTGCCAGCAGCCTGAACGGGGTAAACACCGGGGAGCTGTTTTTT
>TRBV5-4|TRBJ1-6|-|-
CASSLAGGRDNSPLHF
TGTGCCAGCAGCTTGGCGGGGGGCAGGGATAATTCACCCCTCCACTTT
>TRBV7-9|TRBJ1-5|-|-
CAVTAYGGENQPQHF
TGTGCCGTTACCGCATACGGCGGAGAAAATCAGCCCCAGCATTTT
>TRBV11-2|TRBJ1-3|-|-
CASNGDGYAGNTIYF
TGTGCCAGCAACGGAGATGGGTACGCTGGAAACACCATATATTTT
>TRBV6-4|TRBJ1-6|-|TRBD1
CASSDGQGALPLHF
TGTGCCAGCAGCGATGGACAGGGGGCTCTCCCCCTCCACTTT
>TRBV10-1|TRBJ1-1|once|-
CASSIRGAGDTEAFF
TGCGCCAGCAGTATCAGGGGCGCAGGGGACACTGAAGCTTTCTTT
>TRBV3-1/TRBV3-2|TRBJ1-6|-|-
CASSPGGSVAGSPLHF
TGTGCCAGCAGCCCCGGGGGTAGCGTGGCGGGTTCACCCCTCCACTTT
>TRBV7-2|TRBJ1-3|-|-
CASSLSRSGNTIYF
TGTGCCAGCAGCTTATCCCGCTCTGGAAACACCATATATTTT
>TRBV4-1|TRBJ1-2|-|-
CASSLGGRGYTF
TGCGCCAGCAGCCTCGGGGGTCGAGGCTACACCTTC
>TRBV28|TRBJ1-2|-|-
CASSLNGEGGYTF
TGTGCCAGCAGTTTAAATGGGGAGGGTGGCTACACCTTC
>TRBV9|TRBJ2-2|-|TRBD2
CASSGLAGGPDTGELFF
TGTGCCAGCAGCGGGCTAGCGGGGGGGCCCGACACCGGGGAGCTGTTTTTT
>TRBV6-6|TRBJ2-1|-|-
CASSGDNYNEQFF
TGTGCCAGCAGCGGGGACAATTACAATGAGCAGTTCTTC
>TRBV14|TRBJ1-1|once|-
CASSQVVGGSTEAFF
TGTGCCAGCAGCCAAGTAGTAGGGGGAAGCACTGAAGCTTTCTTT
>TRBV5-1|TRBJ1-6|-|-
CASSPERQSNSPLHF
TGCGCCAGCAGCCCCGAGAGACAGTCAAATTCACCCCTCCACTTT
>TRBV27|TRBJ1-6|-|-
CASSLEALSYNSPLHF
TGTGCCAGCAGTTTAGAAGCTTTATCCTATAATTCACCCCTCCACTTT
>TRBV3-1/TRBV3-2|TRBJ1-6|-|TRBD1
CASSQEQGLGNSPLHF
TGTGCCAGCAGCCAAGAACAGGGGCTGGGGAATTCACCCCTCCACTTT
>TRBV7-3|TRBJ1-6|-|TRBD1
CASSLKTGGEDSPLHF
TGTGCCAGCAGCTTAAAGACAGGGGGAGAGGATTCACCCCTCCACTTT
>TRBV18|TRBJ2-6|once|TRBD2
CASSPRSSGGAFGANVLTF
TGTGCCAGCTCACCGAGATCTAGCGGGGGGGCGTTTGGGGCCAACGTCCTGACTTTC
>TRBV4-1|TRBJ1-1|-|TRBD1
CASSPQGADTEAFF
TGCGCCAGCAGCCCCCAGGGGGCGGACACTGAAGCTTTCTTT
>TRBV7-3|TRBJ2-1|-|TRBD1
CASSLTGTGHNEQFF
TGTGCCAGCAGCTTAACAGGGACAGGGCACAATGAGCAGTTCTTC
>TRBV6-2/TRBV6-3|TRBJ2-3|-|-
CASSYPALGGPEISTDTQYF
TGTGCCAGCAGTTACCCCGCCCTCGGGGGGCCAGAGATTAGCACAGATACGCAGTATTTT
>TRBV6-5|TRBJ2-7|-|TRBD2
CASSFSGGAYEQYF
TGTGCCAGCAGTTTTAGCGGGGGGGCATACGAGCAGTACTTC
>TRBV5-6|TRBJ2-1|-|TRBD1
CASSLAQTGVINEQFF
TGTGCCAGCAGCTTGGCCCAGACAGGGGTAATCAATGAGCAGTTCTTC